This T cell receptor (beta chain) was recovered during a study of T cell responses to AZD1222 COVID-19 vaccine. The repertoire was sequenced with immunoSEQ multiplex PCR; TCRdb's copy has only in-frame clones and lacks some. The sample holds 95,000 to 150,000 clones, about 90% seen once. CDR1 is ENHRY, CDR2 SYGVKD, per germline. This CDR3 has 13 residues. This clone was recorded only once. One end of the junction does not line up with germline, which may come from a read error. The source material was peripheral blood, sampled on day 0 of AZD1222 vaccination. The chain couples TRBV10-3 to TRBJ1-5, with D possibly TRBD1 on 6 matching bases. The receptor's source is an adult in good health. The chain's CDR3 is CAISGTANPPQHF. Here the CDR3 DNA reads TGTGCCATCAGTGGGACAGCTAATCCGCCCCAGCATTTT.